This T cell receptor (beta chain) was found in a study of cytomegalovirus exposure and HLA in healthy donors. As to this clone: The antigen is not known.

PCR employed 60 Vbeta and 13 Jbeta primers. The method was immunoSEQ multiplex PCR; TCRdb's version includes in-frame clones alone and lacks a portion of them. The repertoire holds about 160,000 clones, with around 86% as singletons. Losses at the gene ends were 0 bases for V and 8 bases for J; bases not matched to a gene: 5. Looked up from germline, CDR1 is SGDLS and CDR2 is YYNGEE. The CDR3 has 15 residues. Study-level results: Researchers reportedly found TCR beta sequences accurately predicted most subjects' HLA-A and HLA-B alleles. Many donors shared some public TCRs, even though most TCR sequences were rare.

The sequencing sample was made of PBMCs. The sequence derives from a man between 45 and 60 years old in good health and CMV-seropositive. The chain couples TRBV9 to TRBJ2-1; the match to TRBD1 covers 10 bases. Here the CDR3 reads CASSVGQGASYEQFF. CDR3 DNA sequence: TGTGCCAGCAGCGTAGGACAGGGGGCCTCGTATGAGCAGTTCTTC. The whole variable domain, remainder taken from reference TRBV9 and TRBJ2-1, is DSGVTQTPKHLITATGQRVTLRCSPRSGDLSVYWYQQSLDQGLQFLIQYYNGEERAKGNILERFSAQQFPDLHSELNLSSLELGDSALYFCASSVGQGASYEQFFGPGTRLTVL.